These 16 T cell receptor beta chains came from one sample sequenced in a study of T cells in narcolepsy. Here immunoSEQ multiplex PCR was the method, and the copy in TCRdb shows in-frame clones only, minus some. The sample includes 23,000 or so clones, about 83% seen only once; the top ten take about 1.3%. The sample consisted of CD45RA- memory CD4+ T cells from PBMCs. These receptors originate from a human donor with narcolepsy.

To note about this clone: Other DNA sequences in the same sample also yield this CDR3. V is TRBV5-6 and J is TRBJ2-3; D unresolved. Trimming cost V 4 bases and J 0 bases, with 3 bases left between them. Germline values: CDR1 SGHDT, CDR2 YYEEEE. CDR3 length: 12 amino acids. This CDR3 reads CASSLSTDTQYF. The CDR3 bases are TGTGCCAGCAGCCTGAGCACAGATACGCAGTATTTT.

V and J are TRBV19 and TRBJ2-1, with 9 bases identical to TRBD2. V lost 5 bases and J lost 8; bases outside the gene matches: 13. The CDR3 length is 16 residues. CDR1 and CDR2 from the germline V gene are LNHDA and SQIVND (reference sequence). CDR3 region: CASSPLQLAGDDEQFF. The CDR3 DNA is TGTGCCAGTAGTCCTCTCCAACTAGCGGGCGATGATGAGCAGTTCTTC.

This rearrangement joins TRBV7-9 to TRBJ2-5; the D is unclear. This CDR3 contains 14 residues. The V gene lost 6 bases and the J gene lost 5 bases, with 16 bases spanning the gap. Germline CDR1 reads SEHNR; CDR2 reads FQNEAQ (reference sequence). CDR3: CASSSDGFAETQYF. The CDR3, as DNA: TGTGCCAGCAGTTCTGACGGGTTTGCCGAGACCCAGTACTTC.

This chain connects TRBV4-3 to TRBJ2-2; D unresolved. Looked up from germline, CDR1 is LGHNA and CDR2 is YSLEER. The CDR3 sequence is 15 residues long. The V and J ends lost 0 bases and 5 bases respectively, with 10 bases between them. The CDR3 DNA is TGCGCCAGCAGCCAAGATGCCCAGTTTACCGGGGAGCTGTTTTTT. Encoded protein: CASSQDAQFTGELFF.

The chain is built from TRBV7-2 and TRBJ1-5; the D gene is possibly TRBD1 (6 bases). The V end was cut by 1 base, the J end by 0 bases, with 10 bases between. This CDR3 comprises 16 residues. From germline, CDR1 is SGHTA and CDR2 FQGNSA. CDR3 sequence (DNA): TGTGCCAGCAGCTTAGGGGGGCCTTATAGCAATCAGCCCCAGCATTTT. It yields the protein CASSLGGPYSNQPQHF.

This sequence joins TRBV11-2 and TRBJ1-2; a possible D gene is TRBD1 (6 bases). Germline lookup yields CDR1 SGHAT and CDR2 FQNNGV. This CDR3 comprises 15 residues. V lost 3 bases and J lost 5, with 16 bases in between. The CDR3 loop is CASSLTGGVGYGYTF. Written as DNA, the CDR3 is TGTGCCAGCAGCTTGACAGGCGGTGTGGGGTATGGCTACACCTTC.

The chain recombines TRBV4-1 with TRBJ2-1; D is undetermined. V lost 1 base and J lost 6, with 16 bases in between. CDR1 is MGHRA and CDR2 is YSYEKL in the germline V gene. There are 16 residues in the CDR3. The CDR3 coding sequence is TGCGCCAGCAGCCAAGCTGTAAGGAGTCTCCGCAATGAGCAGTTCTTC. As protein: CASSQAVRSLRNEQFF.

The chain combines TRBV7-2 with TRBJ2-5; TRBD2 might be the D (7 bases). With 4 bases removed from V and 4 bases from J, the gap between germline ends came to 10 bases. The CDR3 has 13 residues. Germline CDR1 is SGHTA and CDR2 is FQGNSA. CDR3 in DNA: TGTGCCAGCAGCTCCGGGGGGCCAGAGACCCAGTACTTC. It translates to CASSSGGPETQYF. Full variable domain (remainder filled in from reference TRBV7-2 and TRBJ2-5): GAGVSQSPSNKVTEKGKDVELRCDPISGHTALYWYRQSLGQGLEFLIYFQGNSAPDKSGLPSDRFSAERTGGSVSTLTIQRTQQEDSAVYLCASSSGGPETQYFGPGTRLLVL.

J is TRBJ2-6 and V is TRBV14; 9 nucleotides agree with TRBD1. CDR1 is SGHDN, CDR2 FVKESK, per germline. The V gene end was trimmed by 4 bases and the J gene end by 4 bases; junction bases not matched to a gene: 8. This CDR3 region has 17 residues. CDR3 sequence reads: CASSLRTGDTGANVLTF. The CDR3 DNA sequence: TGTGCCAGCAGCCTAAGGACAGGGGATACCGGGGCCAACGTCCTGACTTTC.

V gene TRBV5-1 combines with J gene TRBJ2-7, with 12 nucleotides matching TRBD2. CDR3 length: 17 residues. Germline CDR1 and CDR2: SGHRS and YFSETQ. After removal of 4 bases from V and 5 bases from J, the junction contained 13 bases not matched to a gene. The CDR3 DNA sequence: TGCGCCAGCAGCGGAAGACTAGCGGGAGAGGTTGTCGACGAGCAGTACTTC. The encoded protein is CASSGRLAGEVVDEQYF.

The chain combines TRBV7-3 with TRBJ2-3, with D possibly matching TRBD1 (5 bases). The germline V gene encodes CDR1 SGHTA and CDR2 FQGTGA. This CDR3 is built from 16 residues. V was clipped by 3 bases and J by 9 bases, with 22 bases between them. DNA for the CDR3: TGTGCCAGCAGCTTGGTATGGGGAAACACAGGCGTCACGCAGTATTTT. Translation: CASSLVWGNTGVTQYF.

The chain recombines TRBV7-2 with TRBJ2-2; 7 positions match TRBD2. Germline V gene data show CDR1 as SGHTA and CDR2 as FQGNSA. This CDR3 comprises 14 residues. J gave up 7 bases and V 1 base, and 3 bases lay outside the gene matches. The CDR3 DNA sequence: TGTGCCAGCAGCTTAGAGCGGGATGACGGGGAGCTGTTTTTT. Translation gives CASSLERDDGELFF.

This clone was observed a single time. The gene calls are TRBV6-1 and TRBJ2-7, with D maybe TRBD1 (6 bases). Trimming took 7 bases from V and 5 from J, leaving 18 bases between them. The CDR3 is made up of 14 amino acids. Germline V gene sequence: CDR1 MNHNS, CDR2 SASEGT. This CDR3 is CASTRTEGIHEQYF. The CDR3 DNA follows: TGTGCCAGCACCAGGACAGAGGGCATCCACGAGCAGTACTTC.

The chain recombines TRBV6-6 with TRBJ1-2, with 7 bases that match TRBD1. Germline loops: CDR1 MNHNY, CDR2 SVGAGI (reference sequence). J was trimmed by 2 bases and V by 6 bases; bases with no gene match: 12. The CDR3 has 16 amino acids. The CDR3 is CASSRPRQGANYGYTF. CDR3 in DNA: TGTGCCAGCAGCCGCCCCAGACAGGGTGCAAACTATGGCTACACCTTC.

In its sample, this clone was seen once. The chain joins TRBV12-5 to TRBJ1-5, with no clear D. The ends were cut back, 4 bases at V and 3 bases at J, with 7 bases in the middle. Per the germline V gene, CDR1 is LGHNT and CDR2 is FRNRAP. The CDR3 loop spans 13 amino acids. For the CDR3, the DNA is TGTGCTAGTGGTTCCGGGGACAATCAGCCCCAGCATTTT. Translating it yields CASGSGDNQPQHF.

A few counts support this clone. The chain links TRBV7-2 to TRBJ2-1; D is uncertain. The V gene's germline CDR1 is SGHTA and CDR2 FQGNSA. This CDR3 region has 15 residues. With 5 bases removed from V and 2 bases from J, the gap between germline ends came to 13 bases. The CDR3 DNA is TGTGCCAGCAGCGTAGAAGGGCATCCCTACAATGAGCAGTTCTTC. Its protein product is CASSVEGHPYNEQFF.